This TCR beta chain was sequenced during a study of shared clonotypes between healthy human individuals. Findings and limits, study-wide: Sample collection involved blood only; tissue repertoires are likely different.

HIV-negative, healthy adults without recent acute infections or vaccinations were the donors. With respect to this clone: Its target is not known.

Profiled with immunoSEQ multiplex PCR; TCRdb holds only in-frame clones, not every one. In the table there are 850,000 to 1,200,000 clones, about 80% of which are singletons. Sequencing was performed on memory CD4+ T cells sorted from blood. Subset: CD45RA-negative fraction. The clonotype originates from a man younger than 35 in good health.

The CDR3 protein is CASSYATGRMNSPLHF. CDR3 DNA: TGTGCCAGCAGTTACGCCACAGGGAGGATGAATTCACCCCTCCACTTT. The chain couples TRBV6-5 to TRBJ1-6, with a weak D call TRBD1 (6 bases). Trimming left V 2 bases short and J 7 bases short, with 15 bases between. The CDR3 contains 16 residues. CDR1 is MNHEY and CDR2 is SVGAGI in the germline V gene.